The T cell receptor (beta chain) under discussion was sequenced for a study of PD-1 blockade in classical Hodgkin lymphoma. Study as a whole: Patients were treated with nivolumab at 3 mg/kg, and this was given intravenously every 2 weeks. Study conclusions and caveats: Patients who began taking nivolumab under 1 year after ASCT were left out. In CD4+ cells, TCR diversity went up significantly by C4D1, but in CD8+ cells it did not.

Germline V gene data show CDR1 as SGHTA and CDR2 as FQGNSA. The V end was cut by 2 bases, the J end by 5 bases, with 12 bases between. The CDR3 spans 14 residues. As to time point: cycle 4 day 1 (C4D1), after more than five weeks of nivolumab. Patients all relapsed after autologous stem cell transplantation, and there was variation in brentuximab vedotin exposure. The table came from immunoSEQ multiplex PCR; TCRdb's copy has only in-frame clones and leaves some out. The table has approximately 45,000 clones, less than 75% seen once. This clone was found once. Its antigen is not known. The sample was peripheral blood mononuclear cells (PBMCs), taken before the fourth cycle of nivolumab. The TCR sequence derives from a human donor with classical Hodgkin lymphoma. The J gene is TRBJ2-5, the V gene TRBV7-2; perhaps TRBD1 as D (5 bases). The CDR3 nucleotides read TGTGCCAGCAGCTTACAAGGGGTCGGGGAGACCCAGTACTTC. Translated, it gives CASSLQGVGETQYF.